This TCR beta chain came from a study of blood T cells in healthy people across ages. Per the germline V gene, CDR1 is LGHNA and CDR2 is YSLEER. This CDR3 region has 16 residues. Trimming removed 4 bases from V and 4 bases from J, with 18 bases in between. The authors ran a second PCR of about 7 to 11 cycles using a sample-barcoded 5' primer and a J-beta primer mix. TCRdb used MiXCR to reprocess the 5' RACE reads, holding one entry per CDR3 protein. The sample lists 850,000 to 1,000,000 distinct CDR3 sequences; 51% were seen once. Only a few counts were recorded for this clonotype. Sequenced input: blood. This chain uses TRBV4-3 with TRBJ2-3; D is undetermined. This TCR derives from a woman between 55 and 75 years old in good health. CDR3 in DNA: TGCGCCAGCAGCCCAGAGTTTAGTCGCCCGCCAGATACGCAGTATTTT. Its protein is CASSPEFSRPPDTQYF.